The 9 T cell receptor beta chains given below trace back to one sample, sequenced in a study of cytomegalovirus exposure and HLA in healthy donors. Researchers ran the PCR with 60 Vbeta and 13 Jbeta primers. This table comes from immunoSEQ multiplex PCR, and its TCRdb copy is limited to in-frame clones, with some not included. The data contain about 110,000 clones, around four fifths of them singletons. The sequenced sample consisted of PBMCs. The origin of the receptors is a woman between 50 and 59 years old in good health and CMV-seropositive.

The V call is TRBV6-6, the J call TRBJ1-5; the D is unclear. This CDR3 is built from 14 residues. The germline CDR1 and CDR2 sequences are MNHNY and SVGAGI (reference sequence). Between the trimmed V and J ends, which lost 6 bases and 0 bases, there was a span of 9 bases. CDR3 bases: TGTGCCAGCAGGGGCCTCTATAGCAATCAGCCCCAGCATTTT. Its translation is CASRGLYSNQPQHF.

The chain recombines TRBV10-3 with TRBJ2-7; 12 nucleotides align to TRBD2. CDR1 is ENHRY, CDR2 SYGVKD, per germline. V gave up 6 bases and J gave up 6 bases; unmatched junction bases: 6. CDR3 length: 14 residues. The CDR3 region is CAISPGTSGREQYF. CDR3 nucleotide sequence: TGTGCCATCAGCCCCGGGACTAGCGGGCGCGAGCAGTACTTC.

The chain is built from TRBV10-3 and TRBJ2-7; 12 positions match TRBD2. The germline CDR1 and CDR2 sequences are ENHRY and SYGVKD. Losses at the gene ends were 6 bases for V and 4 bases for J; bases not matched to a gene: 10. The CDR3 sequence is 16 residues long. The CDR3 spells CAISQVTSGGRYEQYF. The CDR3 nucleotides are TGTGCCATCAGCCAAGTGACTAGCGGGGGCCGATACGAGCAGTACTTC.

The chain is built from TRBV5-4 and TRBJ2-1, with D possibly being TRBD2 (7 bases). The V gene lost 3 bases and the J gene lost 4 bases, with 20 bases spanning the gap. Germline V lookup: CDR1 SGHNT, CDR2 YYREEE (reference sequence). The CDR3 has 17 amino acids. CDR3 in amino acids: CASSSWGGASGYNEQFF. Here the CDR3 DNA reads TGTGCCAGCAGCTCCTGGGGGGGGGCTAGCGGTTACAATGAGCAGTTCTTC.

This clone has a handful of counts. The rearrangement joins TRBV12-1 to TRBJ2-1; the D call of TRBD1 is as the table states it, not checked on the DNA. TRBV12-1 is shown as a pseudogene. This CDR3 has 15 amino acids. CDR3 bases: TGTGCCAGCAGCCCTACAGGAGGCAGGGGCAATGAGCAGTTCTTC. Translating gives CASSPTGGRGNEQFF.

The chain uses TRBV2 and TRBJ2-7; 7 bases are a match to TRBD1. CDR1 SNHLY and CDR2 FYNNEI come from the germline V gene. The CDR3 runs to 13 residues. V gave up 5 bases and J gave up 5 bases; unmatched junction bases: 6. CDR3 residues: CASSYRGRDEQYF. The CDR3 coding sequence is TGTGCCAGCAGTTACAGGGGCCGGGACGAGCAGTACTTC.

CDR3 in amino acids: CASGLVRGSSYNEQFF. The CDR3 bases are TGTGCTAGTGGTTTGGTACGAGGGAGCAGTTACAATGAGCAGTTCTTC. The chain couples TRBV12-5 to TRBJ2-1, with D possibly TRBD2 on 5 matching bases. Trimming left V 0 bases short and J 4 bases short, with 13 bases between. This CDR3 contains 16 residues. Germline V lookup: CDR1 LGHNT, CDR2 FRNRAP.

This clone was found once. Additional DNA sequences in this sample encode the identical CDR3. The chain is built from TRBV7-2 and TRBJ2-1; 8 nucleotides match TRBD2. Germline lookup yields CDR1 SGHTA and CDR2 FQGNSA. The V segment lost 5 bases and the J segment 8 bases; nucleotides outside the gene matches: 5. The CDR3 is 13 amino acids. CDR3 bases: TGTGCCAGCAGCAACAGCGGGGGTTATGAGCAGTTCTTC. This sequence encodes CASSNSGGYEQFF.

In its sample, this clone was seen a few times. The chain uses TRBV7-3 and TRBJ2-6; possible D gene TRBD1, 6 bases. Germline-derived CDR1 and CDR2 are SGHTA and FQGTGA. Deletions cut 5 bases from V and 2 bases from J, with 10 bases between. This CDR3 comprises 15 residues. CDR3 amino acids: CASSPQGPGANVLTF. The CDR3 nucleotides are TGTGCCAGCAGCCCACAGGGTCCTGGGGCCAACGTCCTGACTTTC. The full variable domain, completed using reference TRBV7-3 and TRBJ2-6, is GAGVSQTPSNKVTEKGKYVELRCDPISGHTALYWYRQSLGQGPEFLIYFQGTGAADDSGLPNDRFFAVRPEGSVSTLKIQRTERGDSAVYLCASSPQGPGANVLTFGAGSRLTVL.